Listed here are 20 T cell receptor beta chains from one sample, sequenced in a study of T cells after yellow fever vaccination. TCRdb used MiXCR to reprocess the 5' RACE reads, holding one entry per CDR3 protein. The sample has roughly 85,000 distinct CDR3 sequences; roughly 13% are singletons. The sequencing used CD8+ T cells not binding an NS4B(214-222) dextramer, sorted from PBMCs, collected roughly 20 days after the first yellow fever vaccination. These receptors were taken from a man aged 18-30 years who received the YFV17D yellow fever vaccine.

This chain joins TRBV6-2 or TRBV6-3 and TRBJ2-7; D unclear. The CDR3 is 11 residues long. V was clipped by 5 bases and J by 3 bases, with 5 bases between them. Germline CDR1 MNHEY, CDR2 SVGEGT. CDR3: CASSPYYEQYF. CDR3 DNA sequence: TGTGCCAGCAGTCCATACTACGAGCAGTACTTC.

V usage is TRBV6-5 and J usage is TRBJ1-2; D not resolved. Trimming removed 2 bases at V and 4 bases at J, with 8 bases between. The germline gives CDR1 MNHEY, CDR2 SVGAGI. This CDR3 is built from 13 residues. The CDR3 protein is CASSYGGIYGYTF. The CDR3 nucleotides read TGTGCCAGCAGTTACGGCGGGATCTATGGCTACACCTTC.

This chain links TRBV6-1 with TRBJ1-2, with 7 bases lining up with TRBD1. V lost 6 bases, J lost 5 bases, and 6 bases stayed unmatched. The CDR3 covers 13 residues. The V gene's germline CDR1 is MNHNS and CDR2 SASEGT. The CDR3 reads CASREGQLYGYTF. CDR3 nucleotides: TGTGCCAGCAGGGAGGGACAGCTTTATGGCTACACCTTC.

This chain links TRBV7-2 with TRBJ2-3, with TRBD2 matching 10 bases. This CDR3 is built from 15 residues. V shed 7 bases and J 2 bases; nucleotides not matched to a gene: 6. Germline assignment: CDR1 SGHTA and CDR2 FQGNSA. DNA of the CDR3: TGTGCCAGCACCGGGACTAGCGCCTTCACAGATACGCAGTATTTT. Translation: CASTGTSAFTDTQYF.

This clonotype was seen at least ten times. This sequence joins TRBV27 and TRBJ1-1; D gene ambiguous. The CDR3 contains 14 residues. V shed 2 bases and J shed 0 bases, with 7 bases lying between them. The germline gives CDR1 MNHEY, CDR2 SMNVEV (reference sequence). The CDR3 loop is CASSLGQMNTEAFF. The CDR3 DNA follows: TGTGCCAGCAGTTTAGGTCAGATGAACACTGAAGCTTTCTTT.

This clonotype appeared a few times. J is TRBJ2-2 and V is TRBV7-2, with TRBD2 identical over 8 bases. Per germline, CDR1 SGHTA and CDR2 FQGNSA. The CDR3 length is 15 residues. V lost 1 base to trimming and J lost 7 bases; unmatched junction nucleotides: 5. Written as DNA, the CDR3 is TGTGCCAGCAGCTTAGTGGGACTAGGCGTCGGGGAGCTGTTTTTT. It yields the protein CASSLVGLGVGELFF.

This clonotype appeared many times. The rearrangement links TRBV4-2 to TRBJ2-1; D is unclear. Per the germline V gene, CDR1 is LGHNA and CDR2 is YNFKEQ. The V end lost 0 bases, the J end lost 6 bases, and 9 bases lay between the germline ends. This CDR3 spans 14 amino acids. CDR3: CASSQDSLLNEQFF. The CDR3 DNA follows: TGTGCCAGCAGCCAAGATTCCCTTCTCAATGAGCAGTTCTTC.

The CDR3 DNA is TGTGCCAGCCAACCCACAGGGGGCTTGGGAGCCCTCCACTTT. Protein: CASQPTGGLGALHF. This rearrangement joins TRBV25-1 to TRBJ1-6, with 9 positions matching TRBD1. The CDR3 consists of 14 residues. From germline, CDR1 is MGHDK and CDR2 SYGVNS. The V gene end was trimmed by 8 bases and the J gene end by 14 bases; junction bases not matched to a gene: 13.

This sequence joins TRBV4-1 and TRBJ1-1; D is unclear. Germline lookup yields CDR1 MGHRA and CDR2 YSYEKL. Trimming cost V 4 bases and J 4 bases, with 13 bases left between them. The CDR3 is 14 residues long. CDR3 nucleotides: TGCGCCAGCAGCCCCCAGCGGACGAGCACTGAAGCTTTCTTT. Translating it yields CASSPQRTSTEAFF.

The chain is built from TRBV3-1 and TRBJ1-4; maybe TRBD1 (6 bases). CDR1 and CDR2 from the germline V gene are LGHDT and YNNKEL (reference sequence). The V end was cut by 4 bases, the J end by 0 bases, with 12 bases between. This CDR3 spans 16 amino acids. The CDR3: CASSPSGDPTNEKLFF. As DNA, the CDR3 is TGTGCCAGCAGCCCGTCAGGGGATCCAACTAATGAAAAACTGTTTTTT.

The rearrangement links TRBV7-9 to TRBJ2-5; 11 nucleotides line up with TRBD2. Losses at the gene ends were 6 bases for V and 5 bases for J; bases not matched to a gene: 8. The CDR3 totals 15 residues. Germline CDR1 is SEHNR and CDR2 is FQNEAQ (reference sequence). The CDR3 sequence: CASRSSGGGGETQYF. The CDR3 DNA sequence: TGTGCCAGCAGAAGTAGCGGGGGGGGCGGCGAGACCCAGTACTTC.

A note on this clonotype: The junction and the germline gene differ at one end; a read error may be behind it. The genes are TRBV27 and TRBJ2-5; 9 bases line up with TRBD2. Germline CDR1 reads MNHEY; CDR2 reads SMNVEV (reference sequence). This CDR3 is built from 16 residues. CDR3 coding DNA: TGTGCCAGCAGTCCTCGTAGCGGGGGCCGAAAGGAGACCCGGTACTTC. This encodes CASSPRSGGRKETRYF.

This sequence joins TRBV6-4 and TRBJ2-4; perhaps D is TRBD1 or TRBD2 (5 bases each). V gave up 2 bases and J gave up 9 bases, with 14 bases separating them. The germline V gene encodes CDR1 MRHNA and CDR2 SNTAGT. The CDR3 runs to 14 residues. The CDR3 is CASSDGGDGSIQYF. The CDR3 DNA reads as TGTGCCAGCAGTGACGGGGGAGATGGTAGCATTCAGTACTTC.

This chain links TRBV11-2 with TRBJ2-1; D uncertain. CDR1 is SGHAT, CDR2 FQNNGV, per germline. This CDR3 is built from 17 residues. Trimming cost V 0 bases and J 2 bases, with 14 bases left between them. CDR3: CASSLEVGDPTYNEQFF. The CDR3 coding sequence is TGTGCCAGCAGCTTAGAAGTTGGGGATCCCACCTACAATGAGCAGTTCTTC.

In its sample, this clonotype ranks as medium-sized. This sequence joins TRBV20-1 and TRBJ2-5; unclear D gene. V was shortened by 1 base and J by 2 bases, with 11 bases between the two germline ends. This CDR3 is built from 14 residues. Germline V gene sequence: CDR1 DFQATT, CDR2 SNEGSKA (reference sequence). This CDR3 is CSARGYSKQETQYF. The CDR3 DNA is TGCAGTGCTAGAGGATACTCGAAGCAAGAGACCCAGTACTTC.

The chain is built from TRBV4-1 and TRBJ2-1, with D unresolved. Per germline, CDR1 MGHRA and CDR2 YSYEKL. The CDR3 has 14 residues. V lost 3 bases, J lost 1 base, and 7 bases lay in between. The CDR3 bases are TGCGCCAGCAGCCATTTAGGTTCCTACAATGAGCAGTTCTTC. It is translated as CASSHLGSYNEQFF.

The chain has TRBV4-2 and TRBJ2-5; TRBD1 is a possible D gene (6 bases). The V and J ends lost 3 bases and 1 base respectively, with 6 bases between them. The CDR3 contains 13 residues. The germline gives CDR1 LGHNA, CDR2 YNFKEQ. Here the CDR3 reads CASSQDSQETQYF. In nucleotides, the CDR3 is TGTGCCAGCAGCCAGGACAGCCAAGAGACCCAGTACTTC.

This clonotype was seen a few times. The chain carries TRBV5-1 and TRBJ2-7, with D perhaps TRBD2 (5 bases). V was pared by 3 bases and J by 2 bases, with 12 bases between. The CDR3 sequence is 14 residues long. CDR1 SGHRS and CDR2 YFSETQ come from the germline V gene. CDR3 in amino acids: CASSSTGMAYEQYF. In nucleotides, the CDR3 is TGCGCCAGCAGCTCAACGGGGATGGCCTACGAGCAGTACTTC.

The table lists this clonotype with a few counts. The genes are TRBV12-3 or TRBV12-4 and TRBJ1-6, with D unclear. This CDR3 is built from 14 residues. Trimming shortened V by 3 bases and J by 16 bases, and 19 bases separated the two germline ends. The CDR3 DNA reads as TGTGCCAGCAGTTTTGGTTTCGGCGTGCGGTCTCTCCACTTT. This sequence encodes CASSFGFGVRSLHF.

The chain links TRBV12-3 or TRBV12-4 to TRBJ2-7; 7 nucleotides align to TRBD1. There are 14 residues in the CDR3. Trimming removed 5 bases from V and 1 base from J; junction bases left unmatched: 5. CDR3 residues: CASSPPGQSYEQYF. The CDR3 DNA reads TGTGCCAGCAGTCCTCCGGGACAGTCCTACGAGCAGTACTTC.